The T cell receptor (beta chain) described here comes from a study of blood T cells in healthy people across ages. This CDR3 is built from 14 residues. J gave up 11 bases and V 5 bases, and 13 bases lay outside the gene matches. Germline CDR1 is SGHTA and CDR2 is FQGNSA. Using a J-beta primer mix together with a sample-barcoded 5' primer, a second PCR was run for 7 to 11 cycles. TCRdb processed the 5' RACE reads anew with MiXCR; each CDR3 protein has one entry. The sample lists about 970,000 distinct CDR3 sequences, roughly half occurring once. The V call is TRBV7-2, the J call TRBJ2-5; 8 nucleotides match TRBD2. The source material was blood. The sequence was collected from a woman between 55 and 75 years old in good health. CDR3 DNA: TGTGCCAGCAGCCAGGCGGCGGGAGGCTACAAGCAGTACTTC. Its translation: CASSQAAGGYKQYF.